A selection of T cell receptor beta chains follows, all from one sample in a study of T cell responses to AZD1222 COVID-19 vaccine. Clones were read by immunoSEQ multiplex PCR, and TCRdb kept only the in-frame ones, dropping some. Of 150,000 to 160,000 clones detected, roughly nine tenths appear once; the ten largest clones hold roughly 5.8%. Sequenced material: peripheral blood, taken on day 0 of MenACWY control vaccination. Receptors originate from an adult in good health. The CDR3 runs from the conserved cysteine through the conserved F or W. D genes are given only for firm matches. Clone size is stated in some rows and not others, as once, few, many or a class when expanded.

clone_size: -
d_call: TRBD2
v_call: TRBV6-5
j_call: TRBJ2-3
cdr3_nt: TGTGCCAGCAGTCCGGGACTAGCTAGAGATACGCAGTATTTT
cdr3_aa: CASSPGLARDTQYF

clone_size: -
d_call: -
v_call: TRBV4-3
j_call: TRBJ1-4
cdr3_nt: TGCGCCAGCAGCCAAGGAGCCGGCACATTTACTAATGAAAAACTGTTTTTT
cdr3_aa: CASSQGAGTFTNEKLFF

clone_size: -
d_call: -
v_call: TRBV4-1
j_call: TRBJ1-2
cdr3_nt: TGCGCCAGCAGCCAATCCCTAACAAACTCTAACTATGGCTACACCTTC
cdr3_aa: CASSQSLTNSNYGYTF

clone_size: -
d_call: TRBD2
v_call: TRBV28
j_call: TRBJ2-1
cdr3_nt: TGTGCCAGCAGTCCGAGGGGACTAGCGGGGGCATACAATGAGCAGTTCTTC
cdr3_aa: CASSPRGLAGAYNEQFF

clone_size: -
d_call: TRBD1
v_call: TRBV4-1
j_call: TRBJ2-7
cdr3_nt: TGCGCCAGCAGCCATCAAGAGAGAAAATGGACAGGCGGGTACGAGCAGTACTTC
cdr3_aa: CASSHQERKWTGGYEQYF

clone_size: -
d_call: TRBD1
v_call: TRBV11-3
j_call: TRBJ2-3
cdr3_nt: TGTGCCAGCAGCTTAGCAGGGGGCCCAGATACGCAGTATTTT
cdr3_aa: CASSLAGGPDTQYF

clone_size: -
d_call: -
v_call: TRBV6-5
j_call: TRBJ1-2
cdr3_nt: TGTGCCAGCAACCTAAGCGGTAGGGGTAGCTATGGCTACACCTTC
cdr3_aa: CASNLSGRGSYGYTF

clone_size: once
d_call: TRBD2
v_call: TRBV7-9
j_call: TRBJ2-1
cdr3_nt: TGTGCCAGCACCTCGGCTAGCGGGAGTCAACGGCAGTTCTTC
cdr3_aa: CASTSASGSQRQFF

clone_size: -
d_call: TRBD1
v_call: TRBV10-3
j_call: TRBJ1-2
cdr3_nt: TGTGCCACCCCCGGGCAGGGGGCAAACGGCTACACCTTC
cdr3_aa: CATPGQGANGYTF

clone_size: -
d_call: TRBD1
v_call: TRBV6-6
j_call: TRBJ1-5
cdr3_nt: TGTGCCAGCAGTCGATCCGGGACAGGGGGCATATATAGCAATCAGCCCCAGCATTTT
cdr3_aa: CASSRSGTGGIYSNQPQHF

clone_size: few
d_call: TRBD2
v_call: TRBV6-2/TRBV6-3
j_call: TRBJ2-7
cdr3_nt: TGTGCCAGCAGTTACGCTCTAGCGGGAGCTGACGAGCAGTACTTC
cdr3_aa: CASSYALAGADEQYF

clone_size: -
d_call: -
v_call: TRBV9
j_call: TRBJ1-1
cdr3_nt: TGTGCCAGCAGCGTTGGCTGGAGCGGCACTGAAGCTTTCTTT
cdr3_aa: CASSVGWSGTEAFF

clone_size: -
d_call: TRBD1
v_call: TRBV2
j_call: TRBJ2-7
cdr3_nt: TGTGCCGGATGCCGGGACAGGGGTTCCGAGCAGTACTTC
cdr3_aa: CAGCRDRGSEQYF

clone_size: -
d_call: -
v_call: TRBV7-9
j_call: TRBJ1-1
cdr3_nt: TGTGCCAGCAGCCAGGGAGAGACTGAAGCTTTCTTT
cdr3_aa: CASSQGETEAFF

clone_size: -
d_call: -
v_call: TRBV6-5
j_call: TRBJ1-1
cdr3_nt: TGTGCCAGCCGCTGGGGGAGTCAAAACACTGAAGCTTTCTTT
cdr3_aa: CASRWGSQNTEAFF

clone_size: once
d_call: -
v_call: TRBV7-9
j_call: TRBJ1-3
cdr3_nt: TGTGCCAGCAGCTCGAACAGGGATAGCTCTGGAAACACCATATATTTT
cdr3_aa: CASSSNRDSSGNTIYF

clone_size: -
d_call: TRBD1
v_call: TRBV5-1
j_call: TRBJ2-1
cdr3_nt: TGCGCCAGCAGCAGAGAAGGGGACAGAAAGCAGTTCTTC
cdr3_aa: CASSREGDRKQFF

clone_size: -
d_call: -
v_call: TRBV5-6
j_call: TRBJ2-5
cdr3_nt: TGTGCCAGCAGCTATAGGGCGGGGCTAGAGACCCAGTACTTC
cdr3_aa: CASSYRAGLETQYF

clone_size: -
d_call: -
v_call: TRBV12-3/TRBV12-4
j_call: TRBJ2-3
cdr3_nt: TGTGCCAGCACAAGGGGGGACACAGATACGCAGTATTTT
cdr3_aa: CASTRGDTDTQYF

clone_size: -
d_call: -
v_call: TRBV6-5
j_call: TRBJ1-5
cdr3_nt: TGTGCCAGCAGTTATTTGCAGGGGAATCAGCCCCAGCATTTT
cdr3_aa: CASSYLQGNQPQHF

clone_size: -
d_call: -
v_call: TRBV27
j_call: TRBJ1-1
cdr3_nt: TGTGCCAGCAGCACTACAGGGCGCACTGAAGCTTTCTTT
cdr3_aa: CASSTTGRTEAFF

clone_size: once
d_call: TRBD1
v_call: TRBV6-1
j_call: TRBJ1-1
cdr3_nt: TGTGCCAGCAGGGAAGGGTTTAATTTTGCGGGACAGTCGAACACTGAAGCTTTCTTT
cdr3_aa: CASREGFNFAGQSNTEAFF

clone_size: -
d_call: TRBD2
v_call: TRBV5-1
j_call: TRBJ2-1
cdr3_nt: TGCGCCAGCAGCTTTAGGCCTAGCGGGAGAAAAGTTGATGAGCAGTTCTTC
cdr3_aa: CASSFRPSGRKVDEQFF

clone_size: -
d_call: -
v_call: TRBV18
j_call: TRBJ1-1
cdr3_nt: TGTGCCAGCTCACCACTAGGAGTTGGGGGCCGGAACACTGAAGCTTTCTTT
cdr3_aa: CASSPLGVGGRNTEAFF

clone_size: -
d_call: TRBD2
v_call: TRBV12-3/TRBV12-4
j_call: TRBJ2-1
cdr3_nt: TGTGCCAGCAGTTTAATTGGCGGGGGTGAGCAGTTCTTC
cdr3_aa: CASSLIGGGEQFF

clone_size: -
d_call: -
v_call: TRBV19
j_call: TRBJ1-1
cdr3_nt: TGTGCCAGTAGTAAGCAACAGGGCATGAACACTGAAGCTTTCTTT
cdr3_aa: CASSKQQGMNTEAFF

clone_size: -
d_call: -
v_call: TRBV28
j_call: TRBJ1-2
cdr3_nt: TGTGCCAGCAGTTTAGCTAGGTATGGCTACACCTTC
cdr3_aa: CASSLARYGYTF

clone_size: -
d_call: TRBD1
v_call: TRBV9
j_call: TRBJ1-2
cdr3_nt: TGTGCCAGCAGCGTAGCCCAGGGGGCGGTTGGCTACACCTTC
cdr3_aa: CASSVAQGAVGYTF

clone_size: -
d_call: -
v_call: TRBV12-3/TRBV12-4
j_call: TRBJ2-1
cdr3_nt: TGTGCCAGCAGTTCCCCGCAGTTCTTC
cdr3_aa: CASSSPQFF

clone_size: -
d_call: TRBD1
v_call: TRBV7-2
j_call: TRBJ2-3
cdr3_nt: TGTGCCAGCAGCTATGTCGGACAGGCGATCACAGATACGCAGTATTTT
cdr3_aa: CASSYVGQAITDTQYF

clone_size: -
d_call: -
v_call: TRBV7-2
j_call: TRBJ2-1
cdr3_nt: TGTGCCAGCAGCCCAGGAGTGGCGGGGAATGAGCAGTTCTTC
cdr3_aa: CASSPGVAGNEQFF

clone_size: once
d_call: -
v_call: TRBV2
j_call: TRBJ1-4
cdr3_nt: TGTGCCAGCAGTGAACTGTCCAGAGTTTCAACTAATGAAAAACTGTTTTTT
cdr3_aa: CASSELSRVSTNEKLFF

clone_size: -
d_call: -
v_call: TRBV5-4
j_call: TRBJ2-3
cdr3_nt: TGTGCCAGCAGCTTGGACGACACTCGACCTTCAGATACGCAGTATTTT
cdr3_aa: CASSLDDTRPSDTQYF

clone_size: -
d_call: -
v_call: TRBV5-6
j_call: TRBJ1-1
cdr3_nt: TGTGCCAGCAGCTTGCGCCTCACTGAAGCTTTCTTT
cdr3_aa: CASSLRLTEAFF

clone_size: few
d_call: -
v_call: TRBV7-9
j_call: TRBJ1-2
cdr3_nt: TGTGCCAGCAGCTTGGACGGAAACTATGGCTACACCTTC
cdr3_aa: CASSLDGNYGYTF

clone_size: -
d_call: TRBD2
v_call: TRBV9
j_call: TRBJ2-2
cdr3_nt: TGTGCCAGCAGCCCTCAGGGTGTTAGCGGGAGCGGGGAGCTGTTTTTT
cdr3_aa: CASSPQGVSGSGELFF

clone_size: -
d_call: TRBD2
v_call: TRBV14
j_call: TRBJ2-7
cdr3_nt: TGTGCCAGCAGCCCTCGACTAGCGGGGTCCTACGAGCAGTACTTC
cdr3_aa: CASSPRLAGSYEQYF

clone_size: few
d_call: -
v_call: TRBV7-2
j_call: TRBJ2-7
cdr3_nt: TGTGCCAGCAGCTCCTTGGGTCCCTACGAGCAGTACTTC
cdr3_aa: CASSSLGPYEQYF

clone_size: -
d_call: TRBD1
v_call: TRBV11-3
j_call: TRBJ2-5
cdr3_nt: TGTGCCAGCAGCTATCTCACAGGGGCTCAAGAGACCCAGTACTTC
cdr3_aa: CASSYLTGAQETQYF

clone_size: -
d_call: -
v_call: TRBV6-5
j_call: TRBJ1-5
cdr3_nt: TGTGCCAGCAGTTCCGGGGGGGGGTCCACGCAGCCCCAGCATTTT
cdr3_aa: CASSSGGGSTQPQHF

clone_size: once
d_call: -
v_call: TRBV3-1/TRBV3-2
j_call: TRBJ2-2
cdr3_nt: TGTGCCAGCAGCCGTAAAACTCCAGGGTTAACAAACACCGGGGAGCTGTTTTTT
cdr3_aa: CASSRKTPGLTNTGELFF

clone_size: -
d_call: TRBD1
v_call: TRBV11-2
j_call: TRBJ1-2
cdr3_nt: TGTGCCAGCAGCCCGAGCAGGGGGCGGGACTGGAACTATGGCTACACCTTC
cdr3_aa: CASSPSRGRDWNYGYTF

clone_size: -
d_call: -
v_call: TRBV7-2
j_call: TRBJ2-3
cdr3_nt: TGTGCCAGCAGCTTATTCTCCTCCACCTCCGGGGATACGCAGTATTTT
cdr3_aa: CASSLFSSTSGDTQYF